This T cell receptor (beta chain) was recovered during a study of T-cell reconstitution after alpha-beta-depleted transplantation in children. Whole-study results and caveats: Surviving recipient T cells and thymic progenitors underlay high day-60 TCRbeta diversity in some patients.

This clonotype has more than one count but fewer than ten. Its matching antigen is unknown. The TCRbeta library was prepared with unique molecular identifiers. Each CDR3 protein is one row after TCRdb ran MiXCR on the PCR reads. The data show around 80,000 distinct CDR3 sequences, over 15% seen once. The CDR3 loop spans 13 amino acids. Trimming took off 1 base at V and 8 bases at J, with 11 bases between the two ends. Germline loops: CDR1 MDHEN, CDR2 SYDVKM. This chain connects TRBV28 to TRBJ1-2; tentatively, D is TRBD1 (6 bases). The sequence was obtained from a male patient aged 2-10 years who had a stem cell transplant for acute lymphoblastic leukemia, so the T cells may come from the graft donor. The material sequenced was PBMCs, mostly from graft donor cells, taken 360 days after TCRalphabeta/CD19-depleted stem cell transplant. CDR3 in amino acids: CASSLFGGLGYTF. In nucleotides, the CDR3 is TGTGCCAGCAGTTTATTCGGGGGGCTAGGCTACACCTTC.